The 21 T cell receptor beta chains reported below all come from one sample, sequenced in a study of cytomegalovirus exposure and HLA in healthy donors. This PCR relied on a set of 60 Vbeta primers and 13 Jbeta primers. The data were produced by immunoSEQ multiplex PCR, yet TCRdb's version contains in-frame clones alone and is incomplete. This table has about 140,000 clones, around 80% appearing once. The sequencing sample was made of PBMCs. The receptors come from a man younger than 45 in good health.

This chain joins TRBV11-2 and TRBJ2-3; D gene uncertain. Germline-derived CDR1 and CDR2 are SGHAT and FQNNGV. The CDR3 is 16 residues long. V lost 2 bases and J lost 5, with 17 bases in between. CDR3 region: CASSLWASQIGDTQYF. CDR3 nucleotide sequence: TGTGCCAGCAGCTTATGGGCGTCCCAGATAGGAGATACGCAGTATTTT.

The V call is TRBV7-6, the J call TRBJ2-7; the D gene is possibly TRBD1 (6 bases). CDR1 is SGHVS, CDR2 FNYEAQ, per germline. V lost 1 base and J 7 bases, leaving 17 bases between the germline ends. CDR3 size: 15 residues. The DNA of the CDR3 is TGTGCCAGCAGCTTAGGGGCCCAGGGGCAAGGGGAGCAGTACTTC. Residues: CASSLGAQGQGEQYF.

The gene calls are TRBV4-3 and TRBJ1-2, with 8 bases identical to TRBD1. Germline V gene lookup returns CDR1 LGHNA and CDR2 YSLEER. The CDR3 has 15 amino acids. J gave up 4 bases and V 0 bases, and 4 bases lay outside the gene matches. The CDR3 sequence: CASSQDRGQAYGYTF. Written as DNA, the CDR3 is TGCGCCAGCAGCCAAGATCGGGGACAGGCCTATGGCTACACCTTC.

This clone was detected only a few times. The genes are TRBV6-5 and TRBJ2-7; D might be TRBD1 (5 bases). The V end lost 8 bases, the J end lost 6 bases, and 17 bases lay between the germline ends. This CDR3 comprises 13 residues. Germline V lookup: CDR1 MNHEY, CDR2 SVGAGI. In DNA, the CDR3 is TGTGCCAGCTACCGATTCCAGGGATCCGAGCAGTACTTC. Translation gives CASYRFQGSEQYF.

The chain couples TRBV29-1 to TRBJ1-6; the D gene is possibly TRBD1 (6 bases). CDR1 SQVTM and CDR2 ANQGSEA come from the germline V gene. The CDR3 has 13 amino acids. V was pared by 3 bases and J by 9 bases, with 12 bases between. The CDR3 DNA is TGCAGCGTTGATTTGGGCAGGGGTTCACCCCTCCACTTT. Translated: CSVDLGRGSPLHF.

The chain has TRBV7-9 and TRBJ2-7; 8 bases align to TRBD2. CDR1 and CDR2 (germline): SEHNR, FQNEAQ (reference sequence). Germline trimming cut 11 bases from V and 2 bases from J; bases unmatched to any gene: 5. The CDR3 loop spans 12 amino acids. As DNA, the CDR3 is TGTGCCGGGCGGGGGGAAACCTACGAGCAGTACTTC. It codes for CAGRGETYEQYF.

This rearrangement joins TRBV6-1 to TRBJ2-3; D is unresolved. Trimming pared 1 base from V and 0 bases from J, leaving 8 bases between. Germline CDR1 MNHNS, CDR2 SASEGT. This CDR3 comprises 15 residues. The CDR3 DNA follows: TGTGCCAGCAGTGAAGTGCGCCGGAGCACAGATACGCAGTATTTT. It specifies CASSEVRRSTDTQYF.

This chain joins TRBV19 and TRBJ2-3, with 8 bases identical to TRBD2. CDR1 LNHDA and CDR2 SQIVND come from the germline V gene (reference sequence). V dropped 5 bases and J dropped 2; count of bases not matched to a gene: 6. There are 15 residues in the CDR3. CDR3 sequence reads: CASSPYSGNTDTQYF. CDR3 nucleotides: TGTGCCAGTAGTCCGTATAGCGGGAACACAGATACGCAGTATTTT. The complete variable domain, with remaining parts taken from reference TRBV19 and TRBJ2-3, reads DGGITQSPKYLFRKEGQNVTLSCEQNLNHDAMYWYRQDPGQGLRLIYYSQIVNDFQKGDIAEGYSVSREKKESFPLTVTSAQKNPTAFYLCASSPYSGNTDTQYFGPGTRLTVL.

The chain carries TRBV19 and TRBJ1-1; D might be TRBD1 (5 bases). V was pared by 1 base and J by 1 base, with 7 bases between. This CDR3 region has 14 residues. Per the germline V gene, CDR1 is LNHDA and CDR2 is SQIVND (reference sequence). For the CDR3, the DNA is TGTGCCAGTAGTATAGGGACACCGAACACTGAAGCTTTCTTT. It yields the protein CASSIGTPNTEAFF. The variable domain in full, completed from reference TRBV19 and TRBJ1-1, reads DGGITQSPKYLFRKEGQNVTLSCEQNLNHDAMYWYRQDPGQGLRLIYYSQIVNDFQKGDIAEGYSVSREKKESFPLTVTSAQKNPTAFYLCASSIGTPNTEAFFGQGTRLTVV.

The J gene is TRBJ2-1, the V gene TRBV18; 12 bases line up with TRBD2. Germline CDR1 reads KGHSH; CDR2 reads LQKENI. This CDR3 comprises 15 residues. The J segment lost 5 bases and the V segment lost 4 bases, leaving 3 bases of the junction unmatched. For the CDR3, the DNA is TGTGCCAGCTCACTAAGGACTAGCGGGAACAATGAGCAGTTCTTC. As protein: CASSLRTSGNNEQFF.

This chain connects TRBV7-3 to TRBJ2-1, with 13 nucleotides matching TRBD2. CDR3 length: 16 amino acids. The germline V gene has CDR1 SGHTA and CDR2 FQGTGA. Trimming cost V 5 bases and J 0 bases; bases outside gene matches: 1. CDR3 coding DNA: TGTGCCAGCAGCAGGACTAGCGGGAGCTCCTACAATGAGCAGTTCTTC. Protein product: CASSRTSGSSYNEQFF.

The J gene is TRBJ2-7, the V gene TRBV27; TRBD2 aligns across 8 bases. V was clipped by 6 bases and J by 6 bases; unmatched bases: 13. The CDR3 spans 15 residues. CDR1 and CDR2 (germline): MNHEY, SMNVEV (reference sequence). The CDR3 sequence is CASSLGSGSRTEQYF. DNA of the CDR3: TGTGCCAGCAGCCTCGGGAGCGGGAGTAGGACCGAGCAGTACTTC.

This clone was picked up a small number of times. V usage is TRBV20-1 and J usage is TRBJ2-7, with no clear D. The CDR3 runs to 11 residues. Deletions cut 1 base from V and 5 bases from J, with 6 bases between. In germline, CDR1 is DFQATT, CDR2 SNEGSKA (reference sequence). CDR3 nucleotide sequence: TGCAGTGCTAGAGTCGGTCACGAGCAGTACTTC. Protein sequence: CSARVGHEQYF.

This chain links TRBV18 with TRBJ1-1, with D possibly TRBD1 on 5 matching bases. This CDR3 contains 11 residues. Germline lookup yields CDR1 KGHSH and CDR2 LQKENI. Trimming shortened V by 8 bases and J by 3 bases, and 7 bases separated the two germline ends. The CDR3 sequence: CASSRDTEAFF. DNA for the CDR3: TGTGCCAGCAGCAGGGACACTGAAGCTTTCTTT.

The chain combines TRBV12-2 with TRBJ2-1; TRBD2, the D gene given by the table, was not confirmed from the DNA. TRBV12-2 is annotated as a pseudogene. The CDR3 loop spans 16 amino acids. The CDR3 region is CASRLVGLAGLNEQFF. The DNA of the CDR3 is TGTGCAAGTCGCTTAGTCGGACTAGCGGGCCTCAATGAGCAGTTCTTC.

The chain employs TRBV7-8 and TRBJ1-4; D gene unclear. Germline V gene lookup returns CDR1 SGHVS and CDR2 FQNEAQ. This CDR3 contains 14 residues. Trimming cost V 5 bases and J 7 bases, with 14 bases left between them. CDR3: CASSPPGSGEKLFF. The CDR3 DNA follows: TGTGCCAGCAGCCCCCCGGGGTCTGGTGAAAAACTGTTTTTT. The whole variable domain, filled in from reference TRBV7-8 and TRBJ1-4, reads GAGVSQSPRYKVAKRGQDVALRCDPISGHVSLFWYQQALGQGPEFLTYFQNEAQLDKSGLPSDRFFAERPEGSVSTLKIQRTQQEDSAVYLCASSPPGSGEKLFFGSGTQLSVL.

V gene TRBV15 combines with J gene TRBJ1-6; 9 positions agree with TRBD1. The germline V gene encodes CDR1 LNHNV and CDR2 YYDKDF (reference sequence). Unmatched junction bases numbered 6, after V lost 4 bases and J lost 8 bases. CDR3 size: 15 residues. The CDR3 coding sequence is TGTGCCACCAGCAAAGACAGGGGGACTCATTCACCCCTCCACTTT. This codes for CATSKDRGTHSPLHF.

The J gene is TRBJ1-4, the V gene TRBV6-6, with 7 bases lining up with TRBD1. Trimming took 5 bases from V and 3 from J; bases not matched to a gene: 3. The CDR3 sequence is 14 residues long. Germline CDR1 reads MNHNY; CDR2 reads SVGAGI (reference sequence). The CDR3 sequence: CASSRDSPNEKLFF. For the CDR3, the DNA is TGTGCCAGCAGTCGGGACAGCCCTAATGAAAAACTGTTTTTT.

V usage is TRBV19 and J usage is TRBJ2-7; 13 bases are shared with TRBD2. There are 16 residues in the CDR3. V trimming: 3 bases; J trimming: 4 bases; junction bases outside the gene matches: 6. Germline CDR1 is LNHDA and CDR2 is SQIVND (reference sequence). The CDR3 loop is CASSIGLAGVTYEQYF. CDR3 nucleotide sequence: TGTGCCAGTAGTATCGGACTAGCGGGAGTTACGTACGAGCAGTACTTC.

The chain employs TRBV29-1 and TRBJ2-3; 7 bases are shared with TRBD2. The CDR3 is 16 residues long. CDR1 is SQVTM, CDR2 ANQGSEA, per germline. Trimming at V came to 7 bases and at J to 0 bases, leaving 13 bases not matched to a gene. The CDR3, as DNA: TGCAGCGGAGGGCAACTAGCGTCGTCTAGCACAGATACGCAGTATTTT. This encodes CSGGQLASSSTDTQYF.

There are a few counts of this clone. This sequence joins TRBV11-1 and TRBJ1-1, with D tentatively TRBD1 (6 bases). Germline values: CDR1 SGHAT, CDR2 FQDESV (reference sequence). The CDR3 is 14 amino acids. V gave up 5 bases and J gave up 4 bases, with 14 bases separating them. CDR3 protein: CASSLTLQGTEAFF. The CDR3 DNA reads as TGTGCCAGCAGCCTGACTTTACAGGGCACTGAAGCTTTCTTT.